These 15 T cell receptor beta chains were sequenced from one sample in a study of cytomegalovirus exposure and HLA in healthy donors. PCR used 60 Vbeta primers and 13 Jbeta primers. Method: immunoSEQ multiplex PCR; TCRdb's copy keeps in-frame clones and lacks some. The profile covers approximately 110,000 clones, with 55% to 65% appearing a single time and 3% to 4.5% taken by the ten largest. The material sequenced was PBMCs. All receptors derive from a man younger than 45 in good health and CMV-seropositive.

This clone was detected only a few times. The chain combines TRBV5-1 with TRBJ2-1; TRBD2 matches 11 bases. J lost 8 bases, V lost 0 bases, and 7 bases had no gene match. This CDR3 region has 16 residues. Germline values: CDR1 SGHRS, CDR2 YFSETQ. The CDR3 region has the DNA TGCGCCAGCAGCTTGGGATTAGCGGGGGGGACCGATGAGCAGTTCTTC. Translating it yields CASSLGLAGGTDEQFF.

The chain links TRBV6-5 to TRBJ1-6; D ambiguous. Germline V gene lookup returns CDR1 MNHEY and CDR2 SVGAGI. Trimming took 6 bases from V and 9 from J, leaving 9 bases between them. CDR3 size: 12 residues. The CDR3 is CASRTPASPLHF. In nucleotides, the CDR3 is TGTGCCAGCAGAACACCCGCTTCACCCCTCCACTTT.

This chain uses TRBV5-1 with TRBJ2-2; 7 nucleotides agree with TRBD2. Germline loops: CDR1 SGHRS, CDR2 YFSETQ. V was pared by 3 bases and J by 2 bases, with 4 bases of the junction left unmatched. CDR3 length equals 15 residues. The CDR3 nucleotides read TGCGCCAGCAGCTGGGAGGGGCCCAACACCGGGGAGCTGTTTTTT. It encodes CASSWEGPNTGELFF.

The chain recombines TRBV4-2 with TRBJ1-1, with 9 bases that match TRBD1. Germline CDR1 and CDR2: LGHNA and YNFKEQ. This CDR3 comprises 13 residues. V lost 5 bases to trimming and J lost 7 bases; unmatched junction nucleotides: 5. The CDR3 bases are TGTGCCAGCAGCTGGCAGGGACAGGGTGAAGCTTTCTTT. Its translation is CASSWQGQGEAFF.

The chain combines TRBV5-5 with TRBJ1-3; maybe TRBD1 (6 bases). This CDR3 is 13 amino acids long. V shed 5 bases and J shed 2 bases, with 8 bases lying between them. Germline V gene sequence: CDR1 SGHKS, CDR2 YYEKEE (reference sequence). The CDR3 region has the DNA TGTGCCAGCAGAAACAGGGCTGGAAACACCATATATTTT. Amino acid sequence: CASRNRAGNTIYF.

This clone has only a few counts. The chain uses TRBV5-5 and TRBJ2-5, with 12 bases fitting TRBD2. Trimming cost V 2 bases and J 1 base; bases outside gene matches: 6. The CDR3 runs to 17 residues. The V gene's germline CDR1 is SGHKS and CDR2 YYEKEE (reference sequence). CDR3 bases: TGTGCCAGCAGCTTTCGGGCTAGCGGGGGGGTCCAAGAGACCCAGTACTTC. Protein: CASSFRASGGVQETQYF.

V is TRBV4-1 and J is TRBJ2-7; the D gene is possibly TRBD2 (7 bases). V lost 0 bases and J lost 0, with 15 bases in between. There are 17 residues in the CDR3. Germline CDR1 is MGHRA and CDR2 is YSYEKL. The CDR3 loop reads CASSQEGGGPSSYEQYF. CDR3 sequence (DNA): TGCGCCAGCAGCCAAGAAGGGGGGGGCCCGAGCTCCTACGAGCAGTACTTC.

This clone was counted a single time. The chain joins TRBV27 to TRBJ2-5, with D uncertain. This CDR3 has 14 amino acids. Per germline, CDR1 MNHEY and CDR2 SMNVEV (reference sequence). V dropped 10 bases and J dropped 5 bases, with 20 bases sitting between them. CDR3 nucleotide sequence: TGTGCCACCTCGGCGGCGTCCGCCGGTGAGACCCAGTACTTC. It is translated as CATSAASAGETQYF.

The J gene is TRBJ1-1, the V gene TRBV2; D is uncertain. This CDR3 comprises 16 residues. The V gene lost 6 bases and the J gene lost 0 bases, with 17 bases spanning the gap. Per germline, CDR1 SNHLY and CDR2 FYNNEI. The CDR3: CASRETQLFMNTEAFF. The CDR3 DNA sequence: TGTGCCAGCAGAGAGACACAGTTATTCATGAACACTGAAGCTTTCTTT. Full variable domain (rest looked up from reference TRBV2 and TRBJ1-1): EPEVTQTPSHQVTQMGQEVILRCVPISNHLYFYWYRQILGQKVEFLVSFYNNEISEKSEIFDDQFSVERPDGSNFTLKIRSTKLEDSAMYFCASRETQLFMNTEAFFGQGTRLTVV.

The chain couples TRBV2 to TRBJ2-5; D gene unclear. Looked up from germline, CDR1 is SNHLY and CDR2 is FYNNEI. V shed 5 bases and J shed 2 bases, with 9 bases lying between them. The CDR3 has 13 amino acids. CDR3 DNA sequence: TGTGCCAGCAGTTTTTCGACACAAGAGACCCAGTACTTC. This encodes CASSFSTQETQYF.

This chain joins TRBV5-1 and TRBJ1-5, with a possible D match to TRBD1 (6 bases). V lost 4 bases and J lost 7, with 15 bases in between. Germline-derived CDR1 and CDR2 are SGHRS and YFSETQ. This CDR3 is built from 14 residues. The CDR3 loop is CASSPYRVKQPQHF. In DNA form, the CDR3 reads TGCGCCAGCAGCCCCTACAGGGTAAAGCAGCCCCAGCATTTT. The entire variable domain, with the rest obtained from reference TRBV5-1 and TRBJ1-5, is as follows: KAGVTQTPRYLIKTRGQQVTLSCSPISGHRSVSWYQQTPGQGLQFLFEYFSETQRNKGNFPGRFSGRQFSNSRSEMNVSTLELGDSALYLCASSPYRVKQPQHFGDGTRLSIL.

The rearrangement uses TRBV11-3 and TRBJ1-1; D possibly corresponds to TRBD1 (5 bases). With 1 base removed from V and 5 bases from J, the gap between germline ends came to 17 bases. This CDR3 has 16 amino acids. Germline V gives CDR1 SGHNT, CDR2 YENEEA. The CDR3 spells CASSLVAGWLETEAFF. The CDR3 nucleotides are TGTGCCAGCAGCTTAGTCGCAGGGTGGTTAGAGACTGAAGCTTTCTTT.

The chain is built from TRBV27 and TRBJ2-3; D gene uncertain. The CDR3 sequence is 18 residues long. V was pared by 3 bases and J by 3 bases, with 22 bases between. The germline V gene encodes CDR1 MNHEY and CDR2 SMNVEV (reference sequence). The CDR3 here is CASSFLSLTNYGTDTQYF. CDR3 nucleotide sequence: TGTGCCAGCAGTTTTTTATCCCTAACGAATTACGGGACAGATACGCAGTATTTT.

The rearrangement links TRBV13 to TRBJ2-7; unclear D gene. Trimming removed 4 bases at V and 8 bases at J, with 15 bases between. This CDR3 has 13 amino acids. Germline CDR1 and CDR2: PRHDT and FYEKMQ (reference sequence). The CDR3 region is CASSSGLLSKQYF. The CDR3 coding sequence is TGTGCCAGCAGCTCCGGGTTACTCTCTAAGCAGTACTTC.

The count of this clone is one. This rearrangement joins TRBV10-3 to TRBJ1-1; tentative D call: TRBD1 (5 bases). The CDR3 loop spans 15 amino acids. The germline V gene has CDR1 ENHRY and CDR2 SYGVKD. The V end was cut by 3 bases, the J end by 4 bases, with 15 bases between. This CDR3 reads CAISDPHGGGTEAFF. The CDR3 coding sequence is TGTGCCATCAGTGATCCTCACGGGGGGGGCACTGAAGCTTTCTTT.